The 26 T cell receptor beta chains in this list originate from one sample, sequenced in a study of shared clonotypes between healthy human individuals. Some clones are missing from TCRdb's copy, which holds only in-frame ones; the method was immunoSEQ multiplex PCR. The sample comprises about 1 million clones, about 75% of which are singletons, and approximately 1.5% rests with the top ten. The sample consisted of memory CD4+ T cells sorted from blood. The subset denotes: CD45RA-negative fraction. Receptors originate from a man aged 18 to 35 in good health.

The DNA for the CDR3 is TGTGCCAGTAGTTTACAGAGTTACACAGATACGCAGTATTTT. Its protein is CASSLQSYTDTQYF. The rearrangement uses TRBV19 and TRBJ2-3; D unresolved. Germline V gene sequence: CDR1 LNHDA, CDR2 SQIVND (reference sequence). The CDR3 has 14 amino acids. V dropped 5 bases and J dropped 2 bases, with 11 bases sitting between them. The complete variable domain, with remaining parts taken from reference TRBV19 and TRBJ2-3, reads DGGITQSPKYLFRKEGQNVTLSCEQNLNHDAMYWYRQDPGQGLRLIYYSQIVNDFQKGDIAEGYSVSREKKESFPLTVTSAQKNPTAFYLCASSLQSYTDTQYFGPGTRLTVL.

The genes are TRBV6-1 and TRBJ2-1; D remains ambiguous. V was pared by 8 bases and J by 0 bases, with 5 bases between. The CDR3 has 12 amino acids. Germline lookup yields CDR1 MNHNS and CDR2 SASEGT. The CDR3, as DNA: TGTGCCAGCCTAGGCTCCTACAATGAGCAGTTCTTC. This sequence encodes CASLGSYNEQFF.

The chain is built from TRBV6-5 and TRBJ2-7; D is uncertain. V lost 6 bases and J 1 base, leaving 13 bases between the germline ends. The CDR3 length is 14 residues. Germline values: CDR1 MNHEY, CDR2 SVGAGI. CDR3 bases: TGTGCCAGCAGGGCGAGCGTGAGTTCCTACGAGCAGTACTTC. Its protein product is CASRASVSSYEQYF.

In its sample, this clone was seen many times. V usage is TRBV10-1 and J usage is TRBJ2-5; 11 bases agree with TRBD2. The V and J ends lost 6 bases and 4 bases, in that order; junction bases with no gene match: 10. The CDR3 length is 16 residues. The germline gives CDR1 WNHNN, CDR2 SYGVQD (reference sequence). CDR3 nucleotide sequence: TGCGCCAGCAGCCCGTTTGGACTAGCGGGTGGAGAGACCCAGTACTTC. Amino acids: CASSPFGLAGGETQYF.

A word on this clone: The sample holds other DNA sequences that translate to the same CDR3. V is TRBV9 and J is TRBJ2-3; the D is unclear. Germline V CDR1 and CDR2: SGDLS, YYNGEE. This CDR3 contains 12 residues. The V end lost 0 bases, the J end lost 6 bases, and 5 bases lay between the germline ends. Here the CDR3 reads CASSVDRDTQYF. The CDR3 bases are TGTGCCAGCAGCGTAGATAGGGATACGCAGTATTTT.

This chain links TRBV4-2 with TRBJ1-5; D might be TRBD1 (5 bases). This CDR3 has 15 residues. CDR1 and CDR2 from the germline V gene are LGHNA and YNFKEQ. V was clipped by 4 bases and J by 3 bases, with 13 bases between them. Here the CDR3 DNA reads TGTGCCAGCAGCCCGGGACCGAGGGACAATCAGCCCCAGCATTTT. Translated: CASSPGPRDNQPQHF.

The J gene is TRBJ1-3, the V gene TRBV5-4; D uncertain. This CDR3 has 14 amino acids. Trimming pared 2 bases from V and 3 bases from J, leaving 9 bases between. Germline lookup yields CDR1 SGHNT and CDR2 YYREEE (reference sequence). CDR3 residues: CASSFPGLGNTIYF. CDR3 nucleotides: TGTGCCAGCAGCTTCCCAGGCCTTGGAAACACCATATATTTT.

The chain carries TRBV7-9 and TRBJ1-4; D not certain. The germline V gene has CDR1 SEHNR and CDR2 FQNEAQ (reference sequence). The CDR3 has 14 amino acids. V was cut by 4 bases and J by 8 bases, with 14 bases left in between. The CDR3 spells CASSSVGSQEKLFF. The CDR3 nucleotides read TGTGCCAGCAGCTCCGTGGGCAGCCAGGAAAAACTGTTTTTT.

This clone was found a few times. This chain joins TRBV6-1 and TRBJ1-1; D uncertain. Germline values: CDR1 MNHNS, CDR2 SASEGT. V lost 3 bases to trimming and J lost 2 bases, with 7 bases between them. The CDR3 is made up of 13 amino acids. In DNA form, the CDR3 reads TGTGCCAGCAGTGAGGCCCGTAACACTGAAGCTTTCTTT. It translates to CASSEARNTEAFF.

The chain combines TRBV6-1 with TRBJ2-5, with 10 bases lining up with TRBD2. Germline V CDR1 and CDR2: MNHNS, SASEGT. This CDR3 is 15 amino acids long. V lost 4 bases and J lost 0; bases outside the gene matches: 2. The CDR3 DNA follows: TGTGCCAGCAGTGGTAGCGGGGGGTACCAAGAGACCCAGTACTTC. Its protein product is CASSGSGGYQETQYF.

CDR3 DNA: TGTGCCAGTTACGGCTCCTACGAGCAGTACTTC. Translated, it gives CASYGSYEQYF. The genes are TRBV28 and TRBJ2-7; no definite D call. The germline V gene encodes CDR1 MDHEN and CDR2 SYDVKM. Trimming took off 9 bases at V and 0 bases at J, with 6 bases between the two ends. The CDR3 is made up of 11 amino acids.

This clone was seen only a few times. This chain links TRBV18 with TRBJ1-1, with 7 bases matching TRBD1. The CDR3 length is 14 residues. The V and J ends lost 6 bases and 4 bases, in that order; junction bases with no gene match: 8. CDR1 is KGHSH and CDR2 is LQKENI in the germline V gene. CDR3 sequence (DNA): TGTGCCAGCTCGGAGGGGGCCGGGAGCACTGAAGCTTTCTTT. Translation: CASSEGAGSTEAFF.

CDR3 protein: CASSESSTSGIDTQYF. The CDR3 region has the DNA TGCGCCAGCAGTGAGTCATCGACTAGCGGGATAGATACGCAGTATTTT. The chain couples TRBV10-1 to TRBJ2-3; 11 bases align to TRBD2. The germline V gene has CDR1 WNHNN and CDR2 SYGVQD (reference sequence). This CDR3 spans 16 amino acids. Trimming cost V 0 bases and J 5 bases; bases outside gene matches: 4.

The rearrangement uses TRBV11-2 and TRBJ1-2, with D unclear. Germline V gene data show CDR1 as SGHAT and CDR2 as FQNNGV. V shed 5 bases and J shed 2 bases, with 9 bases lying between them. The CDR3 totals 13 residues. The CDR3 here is CASSRDENYGYTF. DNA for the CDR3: TGTGCCAGCAGCCGGGATGAAAACTATGGCTACACCTTC.

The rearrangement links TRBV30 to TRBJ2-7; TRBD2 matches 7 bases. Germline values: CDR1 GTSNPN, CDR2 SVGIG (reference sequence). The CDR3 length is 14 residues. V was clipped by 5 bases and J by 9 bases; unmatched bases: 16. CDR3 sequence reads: CAWDQGEAGIGQYF. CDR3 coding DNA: TGTGCCTGGGACCAGGGAGAAGCGGGGATCGGGCAGTACTTC.

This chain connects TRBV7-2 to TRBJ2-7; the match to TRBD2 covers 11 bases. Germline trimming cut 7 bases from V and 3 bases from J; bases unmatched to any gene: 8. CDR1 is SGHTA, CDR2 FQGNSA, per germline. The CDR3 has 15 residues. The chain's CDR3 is CASKLAGVGGYEQYF. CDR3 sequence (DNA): TGTGCCAGCAAACTAGCGGGAGTGGGAGGCTACGAGCAGTACTTC.

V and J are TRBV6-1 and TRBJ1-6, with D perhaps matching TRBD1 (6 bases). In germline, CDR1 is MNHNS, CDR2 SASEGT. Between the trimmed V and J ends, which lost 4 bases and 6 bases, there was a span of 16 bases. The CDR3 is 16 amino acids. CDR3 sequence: CASSGGGTSINSPLHF. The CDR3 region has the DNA TGTGCCAGCAGTGGAGGCGGGACAAGCATTAATTCACCCCTCCACTTT.

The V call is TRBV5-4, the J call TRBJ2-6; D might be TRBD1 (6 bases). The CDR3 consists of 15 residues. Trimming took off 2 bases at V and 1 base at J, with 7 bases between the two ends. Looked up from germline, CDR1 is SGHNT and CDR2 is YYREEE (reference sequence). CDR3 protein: CASSFTGSGANVLTF. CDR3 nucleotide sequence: TGTGCCAGCAGCTTTACAGGGTCTGGGGCCAACGTCCTGACTTTC.

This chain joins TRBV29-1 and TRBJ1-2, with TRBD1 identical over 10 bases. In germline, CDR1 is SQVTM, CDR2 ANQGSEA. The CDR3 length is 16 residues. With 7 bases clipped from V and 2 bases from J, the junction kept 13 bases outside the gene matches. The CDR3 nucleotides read TGCAGCGCCTCTCCGGACAGGGGGGGACTCAACTATGGCTACACCTTC. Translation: CSASPDRGGLNYGYTF.

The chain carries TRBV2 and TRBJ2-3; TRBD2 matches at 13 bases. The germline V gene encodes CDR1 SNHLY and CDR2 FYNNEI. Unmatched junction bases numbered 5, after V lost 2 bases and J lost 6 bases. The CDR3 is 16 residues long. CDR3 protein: CASSESTSGGRDTQYF. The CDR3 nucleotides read TGTGCCAGCAGTGAATCGACTAGCGGGGGGAGGGATACGCAGTATTTT.

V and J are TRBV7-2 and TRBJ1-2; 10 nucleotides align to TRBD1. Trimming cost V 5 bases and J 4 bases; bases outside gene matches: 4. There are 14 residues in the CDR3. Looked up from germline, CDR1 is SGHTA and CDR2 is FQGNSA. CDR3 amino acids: CASSRQGAAYGYTF. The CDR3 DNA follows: TGTGCCAGCAGCAGACAGGGGGCAGCCTATGGCTACACCTTC.

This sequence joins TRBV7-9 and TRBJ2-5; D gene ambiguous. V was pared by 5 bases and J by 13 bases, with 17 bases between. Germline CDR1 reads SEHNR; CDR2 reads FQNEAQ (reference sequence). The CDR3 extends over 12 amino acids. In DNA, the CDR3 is TGTGCCAGCAGCCCATATCAAGGTGTCGGGTACTTC. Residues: CASSPYQGVGYF.

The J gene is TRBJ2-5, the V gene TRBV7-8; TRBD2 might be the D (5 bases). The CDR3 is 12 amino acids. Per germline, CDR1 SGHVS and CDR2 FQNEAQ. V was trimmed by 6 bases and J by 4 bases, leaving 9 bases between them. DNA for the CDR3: TGTGCCAGCAGTCCGGGGATAGAGACCCAGTACTTC. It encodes CASSPGIETQYF.

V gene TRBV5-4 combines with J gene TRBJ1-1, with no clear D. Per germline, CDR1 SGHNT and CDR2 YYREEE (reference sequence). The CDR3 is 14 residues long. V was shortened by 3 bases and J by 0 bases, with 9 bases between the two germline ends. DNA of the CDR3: TGTGCCAGCAGCTCGTCCACGGTGAACACTGAAGCTTTCTTT. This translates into CASSSSTVNTEAFF.

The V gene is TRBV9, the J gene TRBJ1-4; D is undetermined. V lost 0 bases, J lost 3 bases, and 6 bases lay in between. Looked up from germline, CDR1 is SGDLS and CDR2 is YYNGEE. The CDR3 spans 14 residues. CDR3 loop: CASSVGNANEKLFF. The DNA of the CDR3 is TGTGCCAGCAGCGTAGGGAATGCTAATGAAAAACTGTTTTTT.

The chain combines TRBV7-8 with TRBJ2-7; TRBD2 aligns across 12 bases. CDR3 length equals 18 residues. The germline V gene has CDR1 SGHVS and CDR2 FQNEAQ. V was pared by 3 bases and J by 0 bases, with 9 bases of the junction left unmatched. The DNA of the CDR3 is TGTGCCAGCAGCTTGGACCATCGGACTAGCGGGGCCTCCTACGAGCAGTACTTC. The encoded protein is CASSLDHRTSGASYEQYF.